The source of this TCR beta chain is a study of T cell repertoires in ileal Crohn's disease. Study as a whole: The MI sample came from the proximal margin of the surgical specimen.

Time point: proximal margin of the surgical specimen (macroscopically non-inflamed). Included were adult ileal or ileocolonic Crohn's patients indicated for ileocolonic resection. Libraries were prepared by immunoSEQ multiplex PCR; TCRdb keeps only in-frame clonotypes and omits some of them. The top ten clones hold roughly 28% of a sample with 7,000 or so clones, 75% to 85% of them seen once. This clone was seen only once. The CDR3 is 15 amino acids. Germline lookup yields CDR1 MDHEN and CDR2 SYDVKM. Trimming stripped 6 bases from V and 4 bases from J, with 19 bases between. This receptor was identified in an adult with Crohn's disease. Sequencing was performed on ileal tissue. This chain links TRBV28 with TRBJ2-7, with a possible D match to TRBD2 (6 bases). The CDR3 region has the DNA TGTGCCAGCAGAGGGACTGGGGGTTTCTCGTACGAGCAGTACTTC. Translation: CASRGTGGFSYEQYF.